This note documents a single TCR beta chain sequence. Its cognate antigen is unknown. Using unique molecular identifiers, the investigators prepared the TCRbeta library. A single record per CDR3 protein comes from TCRdb applying MiXCR to the PCR reads. The table records just over 200,000 distinct CDR3 sequences, roughly 8.3% of them present only once. The sample comes from a study of T-cell reconstitution after alpha-beta-depleted transplantation in children. Whole-study findings and limits: Some patients' high day-60 TCRbeta diversity was attributed to recipient cells surviving conditioning. Roughly two months post-transplant, alpha-beta T cells reportedly originated from several hundred graft clones that had expanded.

V was pared by 0 bases and J by 3 bases, with 11 bases between. CDR1 MNHEY and CDR2 SVGAGI come from the germline V gene. There are 16 residues in the CDR3. The source was PBMCs, mostly from graft donor cells, collected 360 days after TCRalphabeta/CD19-depleted stem cell transplant. The sequence came from a male patient between 2 and 10 years old who had a stem cell transplant for acute myeloid leukemia, so the T cells may come from the graft donor. The chain couples TRBV6-5 to TRBJ1-4; D is unresolved. The CDR3 loop reads CASSYSFRAANEKLFF. The CDR3 DNA sequence: TGTGCCAGCAGTTACTCGTTCCGGGCGGCTAATGAAAAACTGTTTTTT.